What follows is one T cell receptor (beta chain) and its context. The CDR3 consists of 13 residues. The V gene end was trimmed by 10 bases and the J gene end by 8 bases; junction bases not matched to a gene: 9. Looked up from germline, CDR1 is KGHDR and CDR2 is SFDVKD. The data derive from a study of blood T cell repertoires in COVID-19. This table comes from immunoSEQ multiplex PCR, and its TCRdb copy is limited to in-frame clones, with some not included. The sample has 50,000 to 70,000 clones, 90% seen once. The receptor comes from a woman over 75 with active COVID-19. Sequenced: peripheral blood. The rearrangement uses TRBV24-1 and TRBJ1-3; 8 positions match TRBD1. This CDR3 is CATRAGGADTIYF. The CDR3 bases are TGTGCCACAAGGGCAGGGGGCGCGGACACCATATATTTT.